This T cell receptor beta chain was retrieved from a study of T cell responses to AZD1222 COVID-19 vaccine. The protocol was immunoSEQ multiplex PCR, while the TCRdb copy is restricted to in-frame clones and leaves out a portion. The profile shows 120,000 to 150,000 clones, about nine tenths of them singletons. This receptor was identified in an adult in good health. The sample consisted of peripheral blood, taken on day 0 of MenACWY control vaccination.

Written as DNA, the CDR3 is TGTGCCAGTCAGCAAAGCTCCTATAATTCACCCCTCCACTTT. Residues: CASQQSSYNSPLHF. The chain links TRBV3-1 (or the pseudogene TRBV3-2) to TRBJ1-6, with D unresolved. V lost 9 bases to trimming and J lost 0 bases, with 9 bases between them. The CDR3 is 14 residues long. Per germline, CDR1 LGHDT and CDR2 YNNKEL (reference sequence).